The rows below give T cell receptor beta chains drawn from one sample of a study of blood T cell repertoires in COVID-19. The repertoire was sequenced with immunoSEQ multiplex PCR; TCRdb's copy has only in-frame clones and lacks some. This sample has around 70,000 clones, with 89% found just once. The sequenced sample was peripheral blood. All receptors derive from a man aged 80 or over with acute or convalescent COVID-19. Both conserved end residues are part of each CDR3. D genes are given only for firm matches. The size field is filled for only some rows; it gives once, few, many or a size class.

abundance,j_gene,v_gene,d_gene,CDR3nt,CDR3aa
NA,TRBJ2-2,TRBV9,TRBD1,TGTGCCAGCAGCCCTCGGGACAGAGACACCGGGGAGCTGTTTTTT,CASSPRDRDTGELFF
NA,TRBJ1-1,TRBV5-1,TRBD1,TGCGCCAGCAGCATACGCGGCAGGGGGCGGAACACTGAAGCTTTCTTT,CASSIRGRGRNTEAFF
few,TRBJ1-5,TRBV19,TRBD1,TGTGCCAGTAGTCCGGGACAGGGGAATCAGCCCCAGCATTTT,CASSPGQGNQPQHF
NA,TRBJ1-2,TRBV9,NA,TGTGCCAGCAGCTCAGGGGTGGGAGCCTATGGCTACACCTTC,CASSSGVGAYGYTF
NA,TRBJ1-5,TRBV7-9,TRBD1,TGTGCCAGCAGCTTCGGGACAGACAATCAGCCCCAGCATTTT,CASSFGTDNQPQHF
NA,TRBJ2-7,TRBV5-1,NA,TGCGCCAGCAGCTTGCCAGGGCAAGAGCAGTACTTC,CASSLPGQEQYF
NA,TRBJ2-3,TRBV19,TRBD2,TGTGCCAGTAGTCCGGCGCGGGGGGCCCCATCCCGCACAGATACGCAGTATTTT,CASSPARGAPSRTDTQYF
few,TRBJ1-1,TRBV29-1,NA,TGCAGCTCCGAGCGGGAAACGAACACTGAAGCTTTCTTT,CSSERETNTEAFF
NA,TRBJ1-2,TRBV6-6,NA,TGTGCCAGCACCAAGGAGGGCCCTTACTCGGATGGCTACACCTTC,CASTKEGPYSDGYTF
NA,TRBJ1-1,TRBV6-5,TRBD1,TGTGCCAGCAGGACAGGGGGCTCTGGCCTTGAAGCTTTCTTT,CASRTGGSGLEAFF
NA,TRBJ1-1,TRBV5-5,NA,TGTGCCAGCAGCCTGGGTTTGGGGAGCACTGAAGCTTTCTTT,CASSLGLGSTEAFF
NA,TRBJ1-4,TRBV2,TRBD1,TGTGCCAGCAGTGTACAGGGGGTGAACAATGAAAAACTGTTTTTT,CASSVQGVNNEKLFF
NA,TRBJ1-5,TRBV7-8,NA,TGTGCCAGCAGCCCAAGGTGGGGCTTAAGCAATCAGCCCCAGCATTTT,CASSPRWGLSNQPQHF
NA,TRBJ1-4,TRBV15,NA,TGTGCCACCAGCCCCGATTATGCAGGGCGGCCTTATGAAAAACTGTTTTTT,CATSPDYAGRPYEKLFF
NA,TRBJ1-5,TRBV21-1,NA,TGTGCCAGCAGCGACGGGCGGACAGGGGGCGCCGGTCAGCCCCAGCATTTT,CASSDGRTGGAGQPQHF
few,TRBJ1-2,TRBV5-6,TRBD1,TGTGCCAGCAGCCGGACAGGGGAGAACTATGGCTACACCTTC,CASSRTGENYGYTF
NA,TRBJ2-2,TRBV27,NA,TGTGCCAGCAGTTTATGGGGCAACACGAACACCGGGGAGCTGTTTTTT,CASSLWGNTNTGELFF
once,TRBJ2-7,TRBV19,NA,TGTGCCAGTAGTCGACAGGGAGGCCCCTACGAGCAGTACTTC,CASSRQGGPYEQYF
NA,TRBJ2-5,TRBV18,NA,TGTGCCAGCTCACGCAAACAGGGCCAAGAGACCCAGTACTTC,CASSRKQGQETQYF
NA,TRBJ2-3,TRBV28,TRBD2,TGTGCCAGCAGTTTGACGGGGGGGCTGGACAGATACTCATATTTT,CASSLTGGLDRYSYF
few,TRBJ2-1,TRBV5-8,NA,TGTGCCAGCAGCACTTACAATGAGCAGTTCTTC,CASSTYNEQFF
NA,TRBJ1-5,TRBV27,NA,TGTGCCAGCAGTTTCACGGGAAAAAGGTCGCCCCAGCATTTT,CASSFTGKRSPQHF